The clone carrying this TCR beta chain appeared a few times. This sample stems from a study of blood T cell repertoires in COVID-19. In the study overall: Specimens from acute and convalescent COVID-19 originated in the United States, Italy and Spain. The analysed material was cDNA or gDNA that came from T cells, B-cell-depleted T cells, or PBMCs.

Original analysis: By means of reference gene primer amplification, nucleated cell counts were estimated. Clones were read by immunoSEQ multiplex PCR, and TCRdb kept only the in-frame ones, dropping some. Clone size and the V and J calls come from that table; the DNA yielded D and trimming. The data contain 90,000 to 150,000 clones, more than 75% of them seen just once; the ten biggest clones take up 3% to 5%. The CDR3 spans 17 residues. Per the germline V gene, CDR1 is SGHTA and CDR2 is FQGNSA. The V gene lost 4 bases and the J gene lost 0 bases, with 16 bases spanning the gap. This clonotype originated in a man in his sixties with acute or convalescent COVID-19. The chain combines TRBV7-2 with TRBJ1-5, with D maybe TRBD1 (5 bases). The sequenced material came from peripheral blood. CDR3 amino acids: CASSSGEQVYSNQPQHF. The CDR3 DNA follows: TGTGCCAGCAGCTCTGGAGAACAGGTTTATAGCAATCAGCCCCAGCATTTT.